This TCR beta chain was recovered during a study of T cell clonality in common variable immunodeficiency. Study-wide results and limits: Fewer deletions and N-nucleotide insertions were reportedly seen in common variable immunodeficiency TCR beta sequences. The cause of increased CVID clonality remains unclear without subpopulation sequencing.

Only in-frame clones appear in the TCRdb table, and some are missing; sequencing was by immunoSEQ multiplex PCR. Recorded here are about 39,000 clones, with no singletons, and the ten leading clones hold more than 2.5%. There are 14 residues in the CDR3. The germline V gene has CDR1 SGDLS and CDR2 YYNGEE. The junction had 1 base not matched to a gene; V was cut back by 3 bases and J by 3 bases. This clone was detected many times. Its matching antigen is unknown. The DNA ends 3 residues before the CDR3 does, and the rest of the CDR3 is filled in from the germline J gene. This clonotype was obtained from a person aged 18-69 years in good health. V usage is TRBV9 and J usage is TRBJ2-5; 11 positions match TRBD2. The sample taken for sequencing was peripheral blood mononuclear cells. This chain's CDR3 is CASSGGLAEETQYF. CDR3 bases read: TGTGCCAGCAGCGGGGGACTAGCGGAAGAGACC. The entire variable domain, with the rest obtained from reference TRBV9 and TRBJ2-5, is as follows: DSGVTQTPKHLITATGQRVTLRCSPRSGDLSVYWYQQSLDQGLQFLIQYYNGEERAKGNILERFSAQQFPDLHSELNLSSLELGDSALYFCASSGGLAEETQYFGPGTRLLVL.